This T cell receptor beta chain was profiled in a study of T-cell reconstitution after alpha-beta-depleted transplantation in children. In its sample, this clonotype was seen many times. The V segment lost 5 bases and the J segment 3 bases; nucleotides outside the gene matches: 9. CDR1 is DFQATT, CDR2 SNEGSKA, per germline (reference sequence). The CDR3 runs 14 residues. Unique molecular identifiers were used in preparing the TCRbeta library. TCRdb re-analysed the PCR reads in MiXCR, keeping a single row per CDR3 protein. Of 170,000 or so distinct CDR3 sequences in the sample, roughly 6.8% were seen once.

This chain links TRBV20-1 with TRBJ2-7; 8 bases match TRBD1. This clonotype was sampled from a human donor who donated a stem cell graft to a child with Wiskott-Aldrich syndrome. The material sequenced was PBMCs from the stem cell graft donor, taken from the stem cell graft. CDR3 sequence reads: CSAGGQGHLYEQYF. The CDR3 region has the DNA TGCAGTGCTGGAGGACAGGGCCACCTCTACGAGCAGTACTTC.